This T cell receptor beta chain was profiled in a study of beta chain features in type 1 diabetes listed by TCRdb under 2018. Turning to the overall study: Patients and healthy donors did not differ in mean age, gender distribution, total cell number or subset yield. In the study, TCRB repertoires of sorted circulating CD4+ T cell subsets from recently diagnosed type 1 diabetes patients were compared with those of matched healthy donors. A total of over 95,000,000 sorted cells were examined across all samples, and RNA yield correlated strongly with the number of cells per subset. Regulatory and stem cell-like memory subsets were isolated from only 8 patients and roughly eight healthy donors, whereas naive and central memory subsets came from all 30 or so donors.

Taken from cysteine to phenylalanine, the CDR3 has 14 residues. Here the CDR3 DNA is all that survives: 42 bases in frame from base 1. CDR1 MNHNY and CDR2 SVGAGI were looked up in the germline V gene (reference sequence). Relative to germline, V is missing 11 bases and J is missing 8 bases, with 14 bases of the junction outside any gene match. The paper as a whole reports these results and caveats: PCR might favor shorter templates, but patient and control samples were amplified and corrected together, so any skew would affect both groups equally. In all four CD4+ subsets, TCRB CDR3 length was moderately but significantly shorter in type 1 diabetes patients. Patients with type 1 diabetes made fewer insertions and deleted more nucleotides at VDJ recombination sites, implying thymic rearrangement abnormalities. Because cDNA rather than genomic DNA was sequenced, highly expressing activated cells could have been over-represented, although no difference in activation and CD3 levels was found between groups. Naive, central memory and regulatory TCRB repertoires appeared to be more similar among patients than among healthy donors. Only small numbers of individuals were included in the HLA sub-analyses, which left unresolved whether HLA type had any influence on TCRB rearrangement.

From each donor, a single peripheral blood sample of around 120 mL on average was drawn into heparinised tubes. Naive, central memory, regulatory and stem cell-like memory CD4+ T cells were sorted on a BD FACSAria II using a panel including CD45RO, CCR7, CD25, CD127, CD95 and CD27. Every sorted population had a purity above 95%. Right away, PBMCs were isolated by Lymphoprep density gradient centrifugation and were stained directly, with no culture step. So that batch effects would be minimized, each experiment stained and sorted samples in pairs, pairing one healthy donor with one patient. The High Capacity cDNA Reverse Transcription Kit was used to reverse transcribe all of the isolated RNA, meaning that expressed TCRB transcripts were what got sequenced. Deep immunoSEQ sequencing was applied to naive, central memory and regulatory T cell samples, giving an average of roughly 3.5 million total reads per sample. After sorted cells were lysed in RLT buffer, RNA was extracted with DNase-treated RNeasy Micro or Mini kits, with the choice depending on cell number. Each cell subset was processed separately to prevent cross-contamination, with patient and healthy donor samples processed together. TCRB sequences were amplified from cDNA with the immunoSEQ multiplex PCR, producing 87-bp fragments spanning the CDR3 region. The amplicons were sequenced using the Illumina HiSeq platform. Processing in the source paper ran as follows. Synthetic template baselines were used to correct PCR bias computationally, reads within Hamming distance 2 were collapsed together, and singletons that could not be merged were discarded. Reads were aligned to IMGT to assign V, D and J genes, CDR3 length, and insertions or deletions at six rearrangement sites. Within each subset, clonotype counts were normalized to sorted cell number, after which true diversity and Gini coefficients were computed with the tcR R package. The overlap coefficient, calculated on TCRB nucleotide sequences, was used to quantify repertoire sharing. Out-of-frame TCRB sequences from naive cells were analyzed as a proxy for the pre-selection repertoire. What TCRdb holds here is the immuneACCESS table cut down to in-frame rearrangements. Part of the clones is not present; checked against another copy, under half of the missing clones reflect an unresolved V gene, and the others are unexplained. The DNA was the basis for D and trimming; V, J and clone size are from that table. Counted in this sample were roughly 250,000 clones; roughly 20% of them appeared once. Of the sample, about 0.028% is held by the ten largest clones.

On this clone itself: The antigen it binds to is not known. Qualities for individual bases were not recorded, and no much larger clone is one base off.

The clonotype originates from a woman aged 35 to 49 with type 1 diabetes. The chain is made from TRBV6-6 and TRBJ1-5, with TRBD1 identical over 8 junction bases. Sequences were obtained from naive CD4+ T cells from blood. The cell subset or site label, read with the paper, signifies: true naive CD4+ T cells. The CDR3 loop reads CACRQGPRVEPQHF. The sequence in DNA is TGTGCCTGCCGACAGGGGCCAAGGGTAGAGCCCCAGCATTTT.